The clone carrying this TCR beta chain was picked up a small number of times. As yet, its antigen is unknown. Possible read error: a much larger clone is one base away. Primers included in the PCR were 60 Vbeta and 13 Jbeta primers. Sequenced by immunoSEQ multiplex PCR; TCRdb stores in-frame clones only, minus some. Of 180,000 or so clones detected, 76% appear once; the ten largest clones hold around 0.71%. The sample originates from a study of cytomegalovirus exposure and HLA in healthy donors. Notes on the study in general: According to an earlier analysis, most TCR beta V segments yielded productive rearrangements about 87% or about 30% of the time.

This CDR3 region has 16 residues. After removal of 3 bases from V and 2 bases from J, the junction contained 6 bases not matched to a gene. Germline V gene data show CDR1 as SGHDT and CDR2 as YYEEEE. This clonotype was obtained from a female donor in good health and CMV-seronegative. This sequence joins TRBV5-6 and TRBJ2-7, with 12 bases matching TRBD2. Sequences were obtained from PBMCs. The CDR3 DNA reads as TGTGCCAGCAGCTACTTGACTAGCGGGGGCCCCTACGAGCAGTACTTC. Protein sequence: CASSYLTSGGPYEQYF.